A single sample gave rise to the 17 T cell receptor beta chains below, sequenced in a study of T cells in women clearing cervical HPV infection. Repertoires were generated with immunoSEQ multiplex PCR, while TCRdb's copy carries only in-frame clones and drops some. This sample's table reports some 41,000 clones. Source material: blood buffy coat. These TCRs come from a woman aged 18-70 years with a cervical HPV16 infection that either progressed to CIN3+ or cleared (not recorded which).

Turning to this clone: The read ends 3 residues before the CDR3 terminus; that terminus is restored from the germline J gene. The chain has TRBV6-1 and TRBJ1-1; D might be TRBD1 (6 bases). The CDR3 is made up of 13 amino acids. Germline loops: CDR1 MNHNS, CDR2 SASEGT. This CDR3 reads CASSGLRGGEAFF. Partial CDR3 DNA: TGTGCCAGCAGTGGACTGCGGGGGGGCGAA.

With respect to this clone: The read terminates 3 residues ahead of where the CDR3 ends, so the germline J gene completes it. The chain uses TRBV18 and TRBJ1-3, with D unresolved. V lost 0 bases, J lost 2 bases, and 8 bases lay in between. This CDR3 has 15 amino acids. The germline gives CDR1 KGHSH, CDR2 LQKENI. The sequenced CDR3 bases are TGTGCCAGCTCACCACCTTCAGTTCCTGGAAACACC. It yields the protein CASSPPSVPGNT. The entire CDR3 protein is CASSPPSVPGNTIYF.

Partial CDR3 DNA: TGTGCCAGCAGTTTTAGGGCAGGGGCTAATGAAAAA. It yields the protein CASSFRAGANEK. The full CDR3 protein is CASSFRAGANEKLFF. The gene calls are TRBV12-3 or TRBV12-4 and TRBJ1-4; maybe TRBD1 (6 bases). The missing CDR3 end, 3 residues past where the read stops, is filled in from the germline J gene. V was pared by 3 bases and J by 3 bases, with 11 bases between. The CDR3 has 15 residues.

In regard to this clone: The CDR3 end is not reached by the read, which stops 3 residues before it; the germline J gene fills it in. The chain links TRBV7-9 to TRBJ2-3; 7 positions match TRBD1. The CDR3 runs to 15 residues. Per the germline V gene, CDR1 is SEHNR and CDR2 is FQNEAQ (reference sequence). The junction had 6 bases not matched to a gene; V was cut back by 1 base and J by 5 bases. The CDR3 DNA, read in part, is TGTGCCAGCAGCTTAGTTGGGCCAGGGGGAGATACG. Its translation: CASSLVGPGGDT. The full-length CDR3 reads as CASSLVGPGGDTQYF.

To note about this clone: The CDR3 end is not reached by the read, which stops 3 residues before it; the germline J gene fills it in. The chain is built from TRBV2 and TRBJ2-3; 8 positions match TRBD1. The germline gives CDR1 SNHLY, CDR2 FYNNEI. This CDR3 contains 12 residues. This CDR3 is CASSPKQGAQYF. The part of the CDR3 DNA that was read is TGTGCCAGCAGTCCAAAACAGGGGGCG.

The CDR3 spells CSARAPQGARNEQFF. CDR3 DNA, as far as it was read: TGCAGTGCTAGAGCCCCTCAGGGGGCACGGAATGAG. The V call is TRBV20-1, the J call TRBJ2-1; 8 bases fit TRBD1. The sequence runs out 3 residues before the end of the CDR3; the remainder is reconstructed from the germline J gene. The CDR3 has 15 amino acids. Germline trimming cut 1 base from V and 7 bases from J; bases unmatched to any gene: 9. Germline values: CDR1 DFQATT, CDR2 SNEGSKA (reference sequence).

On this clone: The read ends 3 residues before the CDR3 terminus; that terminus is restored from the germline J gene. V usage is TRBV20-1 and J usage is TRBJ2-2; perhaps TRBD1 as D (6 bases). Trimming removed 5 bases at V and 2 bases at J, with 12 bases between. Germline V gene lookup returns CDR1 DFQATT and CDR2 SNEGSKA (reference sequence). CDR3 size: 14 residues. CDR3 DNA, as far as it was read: TGCAGTGCTGGACCGGGACAAAACACCGGGGAG. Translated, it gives CSAGPGQNTGE. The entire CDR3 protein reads CSAGPGQNTGELFF.

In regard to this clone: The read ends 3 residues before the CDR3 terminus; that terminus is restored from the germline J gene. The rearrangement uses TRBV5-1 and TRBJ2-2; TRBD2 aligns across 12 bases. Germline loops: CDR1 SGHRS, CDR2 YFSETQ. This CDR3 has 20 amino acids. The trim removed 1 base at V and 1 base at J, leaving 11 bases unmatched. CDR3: CASSLKGSSSGRENTGELFF. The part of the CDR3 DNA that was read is TGCGCCAGCAGCTTGAAGGGGTCCTCTAGCGGGAGGGAGAACACCGGGGAG.

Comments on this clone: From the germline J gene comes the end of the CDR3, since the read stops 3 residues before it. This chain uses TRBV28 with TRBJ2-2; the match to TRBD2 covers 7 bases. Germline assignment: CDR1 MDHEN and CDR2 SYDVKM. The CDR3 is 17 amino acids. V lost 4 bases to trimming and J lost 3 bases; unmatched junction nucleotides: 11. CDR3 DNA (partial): TGTGCCAGCAGTTCCGTAGGGAGGGGATACGACACCGGGGAG. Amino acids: CASSSVGRGYDTGE. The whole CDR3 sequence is CASSSVGRGYDTGELFF. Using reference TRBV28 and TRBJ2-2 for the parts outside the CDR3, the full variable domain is DVKVTQSSRYLVKRTGEKVFLECVQDMDHENMFWYRQDPGLGLRLIYFSYDVKMKEKGDIPEGYSVSREKKERFSLILESASTNQTSMYLCASSSVGRGYDTGELFFGEGSRLTVL.

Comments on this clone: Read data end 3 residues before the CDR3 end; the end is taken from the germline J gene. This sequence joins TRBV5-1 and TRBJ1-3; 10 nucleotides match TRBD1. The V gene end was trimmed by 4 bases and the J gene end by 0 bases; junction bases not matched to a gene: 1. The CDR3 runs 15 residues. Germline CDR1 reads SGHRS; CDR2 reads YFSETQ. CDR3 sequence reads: CASSGQGDSGNTIYF. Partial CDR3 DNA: TGCGCCAGCAGCGGACAGGGGGACTCTGGAAACACC.

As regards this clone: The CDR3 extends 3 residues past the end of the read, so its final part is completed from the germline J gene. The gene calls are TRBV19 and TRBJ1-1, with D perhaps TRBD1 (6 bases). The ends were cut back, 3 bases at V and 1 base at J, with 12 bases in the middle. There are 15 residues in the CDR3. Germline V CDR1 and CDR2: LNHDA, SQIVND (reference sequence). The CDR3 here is CASSIGQGWNTEAFF. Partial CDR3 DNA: TGTGCCAGTAGTATCGGGCAGGGGTGGAACACTGAA.

The chain's CDR3 is CASSEALAGTGVQADTQYF. The part of the CDR3 DNA that was read is TGTGCCAGCAGTGAAGCCCTAGCCGGGACAGGGGTGCAGGCAGATACG. The chain recombines TRBV6-1 with TRBJ2-3; 10 nucleotides match TRBD1. The CDR3 end is not reached by the read, which stops 3 residues before it; the germline J gene fills it in. The CDR3 consists of 19 residues. V lost 0 bases to trimming and J lost 4 bases; unmatched junction nucleotides: 13. Looked up from germline, CDR1 is MNHNS and CDR2 is SASEGT.

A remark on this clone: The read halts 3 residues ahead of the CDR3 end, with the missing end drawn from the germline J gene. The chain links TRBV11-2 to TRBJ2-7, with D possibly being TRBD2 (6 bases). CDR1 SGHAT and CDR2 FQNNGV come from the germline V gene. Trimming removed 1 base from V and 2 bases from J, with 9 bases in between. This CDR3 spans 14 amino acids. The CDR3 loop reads CASSLGRGTYEQYF. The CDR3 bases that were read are TGTGCCAGCAGCTTAGGACGCGGGACCTACGAG.

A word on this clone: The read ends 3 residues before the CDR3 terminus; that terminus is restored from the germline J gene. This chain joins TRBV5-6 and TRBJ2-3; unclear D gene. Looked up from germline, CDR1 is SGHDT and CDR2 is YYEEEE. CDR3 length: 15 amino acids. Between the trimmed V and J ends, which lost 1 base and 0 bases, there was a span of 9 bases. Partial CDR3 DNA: TGTGCCAGCAGCTTGCGCCTATCGAGCACAGATACG. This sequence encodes CASSLRLSSTDT. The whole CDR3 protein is CASSLRLSSTDTQYF.

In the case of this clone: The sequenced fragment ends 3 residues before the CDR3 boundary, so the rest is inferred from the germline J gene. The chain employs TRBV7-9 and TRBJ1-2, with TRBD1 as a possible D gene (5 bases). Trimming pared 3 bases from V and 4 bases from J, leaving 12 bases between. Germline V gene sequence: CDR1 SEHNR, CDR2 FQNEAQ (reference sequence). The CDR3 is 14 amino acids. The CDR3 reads CASSFGQGPYGYTF. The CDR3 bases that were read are TGTGCCAGCAGCTTCGGGCAGGGTCCCTATGGC.

CDR3 sequence reads: CASSSGLAGGSEQFF. CDR3 bases read: TGCGCCAGCAGTTCGGGACTAGCGGGGGGGAGTGAG. V gene TRBV5-1 combines with J gene TRBJ2-1; 16 bases agree with TRBD2. The read stops 3 residues short of the end of the CDR3; the missing end is completed from the germline J gene. Looked up from germline, CDR1 is SGHRS and CDR2 is YFSETQ. The trim removed 5 bases at V and 9 bases at J, leaving 5 bases unmatched. The CDR3 extends over 15 amino acids. The full variable domain, completed using reference TRBV5-1 and TRBJ2-1, is KAGVTQTPRYLIKTRGQQVTLSCSPISGHRSVSWYQQTPGQGLQFLFEYFSETQRNKGNFPGRFSGRQFSNSRSEMNVSTLELGDSALYLCASSSGLAGGSEQFFGPGTRLTVL.

The CDR3 region is CSAREASETQYF. CDR3 DNA (partial): TGCAGTGCTAGAGAAGCGTCGGAGACC. This chain connects TRBV20-1 to TRBJ2-5, with no clear D. The read halts 3 residues ahead of the CDR3 end, with the missing end drawn from the germline J gene. The ends were cut back, 0 bases at V and 5 bases at J, with 7 bases in the middle. This CDR3 has 12 residues. Per germline, CDR1 DFQATT and CDR2 SNEGSKA (reference sequence).